A selection of T cell receptor beta chains follows, all from one sample in a study of blood T cell repertoires in COVID-19. The repertoire was sequenced with immunoSEQ multiplex PCR; TCRdb's copy has only in-frame clones and lacks some. Counted here are around 320,000 clones, 85% to 90% occurring once; the ten biggest clones make up 11%. Source material: peripheral blood. The receptor source for this set is a woman aged 25 to 39 with COVID-19, enrolled during active disease. Each CDR3 is given with its conserved first and last residue. D genes are given only for firm matches. Some rows mark clone size as missing; the rest say once, few, many or name a class of expanded clone.

d_call	j_call	v_call	clone_size	cdr3_nt	cdr3_aa
.	TRBJ1-1	TRBV7-9	.	TGTGCCAGCAGGGGCGGGGGGAACACTGAAGCTTTCTTT	CASRGGGNTEAFF
TRBD2	TRBJ2-3	TRBV6-1	.	TGTGCCAGCAGTGAGATGGCGGGGGGGAACACAGATACGCAGTATTTT	CASSEMAGGNTDTQYF
TRBD2	TRBJ2-5	TRBV9	.	TGTGCCAGCTCCGGGGGGGCGGGCCAAGAGACCCAGTACTTC	CASSGGAGQETQYF
TRBD1	TRBJ1-2	TRBV12-3/TRBV12-4	.	TGTGCCAGCAGTTTCTTAGGGGGCAAAGGCTACACCTTC	CASSFLGGKGYTF
.	TRBJ2-1	TRBV11-2	.	TGTGCCAGCAGGAAGCCCTACGATGAGCAGTTCTTC	CASRKPYDEQFF
.	TRBJ2-1	TRBV19	once	TGTGCCAGTAGTATAGGGGGGGCCTACAATGAGCAGTTCTTC	CASSIGGAYNEQFF
.	TRBJ2-2	TRBV5-5	few	TGTGCCAGAACACGTGCCGGGGAGCTGTTTTTT	CARTRAGELFF
TRBD1	TRBJ1-1	TRBV6-2/TRBV6-3	.	TGTGCCAGCAGTTATATTCCCCGGACAGGGCAAACTGAAGCTTTCTTT	CASSYIPRTGQTEAFF
.	TRBJ1-6	TRBV19	.	TGTGCCAGTAGTACAGGGATACCCCCCGCCCTCCACTTT	CASSTGIPPALHF
TRBD2	TRBJ2-1	TRBV3-1/TRBV3-2	.	TGTGCCAGCAGCTCACACACTAGACTAGCGGGGGGGCCGTTCTTC	CASSSHTRLAGGPFF
TRBD2	TRBJ2-5	TRBV7-9	.	TGTGCCAGCAGCTTAGGTTGGACTAGCGGGGCTGGGGAGACCCAGTACTTC	CASSLGWTSGAGETQYF
.	TRBJ1-6	TRBV13	.	TGTGCCAGCAGCTTGCACCTACAGGGTTCTCTCCTCCACTTT	CASSLHLQGSLLHF
.	TRBJ2-2	TRBV9	.	TGTGCCAGCAGCGGCACGGGGGGCGGGACCGGGGAGCTGTTTTTT	CASSGTGGGTGELFF
TRBD1	TRBJ1-5	TRBV6-5	few	TGTGCCAGCAGTAGGGACAGGCTCCCCAATCAGCCCCAGCATTTT	CASSRDRLPNQPQHF